The 9 T cell receptor beta chains reported below all come from one sample, sequenced in a study of OX40 agonist ivuxolimab in advanced cancers. Generated by immunoSEQ multiplex PCR, the TCRdb table keeps only in-frame clones and is missing some. The sample has about 84,000 clones, more than 80% seen once. The sequenced sample was CD4+ or CD8+ T cells sorted from blood, obtained in a trial of the OX40 agonist ivuxolimab. The receptors were sampled from an adult with an advanced solid tumor such as melanoma, head and neck, liver or kidney cancer.

This chain uses TRBV6-5 with TRBJ1-2; a weak D match, TRBD1 (5 bases). Trimming stripped 7 bases from V and 4 bases from J, with 16 bases between. The germline gives CDR1 MNHEY, CDR2 SVGAGI. This CDR3 is built from 14 residues. CDR3 in DNA: TGTGCCAGCACCAAGGGGTCGGGGATCTATGGCTACACCTTC. Amino acid sequence: CASTKGSGIYGYTF.

The genes are TRBV5-1 and TRBJ1-4; TRBD1 is a possible D gene (5 bases). Trimming pared 4 bases from V and 4 bases from J, leaving 14 bases between. This CDR3 has 15 residues. Germline V gene sequence: CDR1 SGHRS, CDR2 YFSETQ. The CDR3 DNA follows: TGCGCCAGCAGCACCGGGGCAGGCCATAATGAAAAACTGTTTTTT. Amino acid sequence: CASSTGAGHNEKLFF.

V usage is TRBV5-1 and J usage is TRBJ2-3; D is possibly TRBD2 (5 bases). V was pared by 2 bases and J by 1 base, with 14 bases between. The CDR3 extends over 16 amino acids. From germline, CDR1 is SGHRS and CDR2 YFSETQ. The CDR3 DNA reads TGCGCCAGCAGCTTAGGACTCCTGGGTGGCACAGATACGCAGTATTTT. It is translated as CASSLGLLGGTDTQYF.

This clone was seen once. V gene TRBV28 combines with J gene TRBJ2-3, with TRBD2 identical over 8 bases. Germline CDR1 reads MDHEN; CDR2 reads SYDVKM. With 3 bases clipped from V and 0 bases from J, the junction kept 8 bases outside the gene matches. The CDR3 has 17 residues. For the CDR3, the DNA is TGTGCCAGCAGTTTTCTCCCTGCGGGGGGAAGCACAGATACGCAGTATTTT. Translation: CASSFLPAGGSTDTQYF.

This chain uses TRBV28 with TRBJ2-7; no clear D gene. Germline V gives CDR1 MDHEN, CDR2 SYDVKM. V was clipped by 5 bases and J by 4 bases, with 9 bases between them. CDR3 length equals 12 residues. As DNA, the CDR3 is TGTGCCAGCAGTCCGAAGGGATACGAGCAGTACTTC. The encoded protein is CASSPKGYEQYF.

The chain employs TRBV12-5 and TRBJ1-2, with 8 bases fitting TRBD1. Germline V gene data show CDR1 as LGHNT and CDR2 as FRNRAP. The CDR3 runs to 16 residues. J was trimmed by 4 bases and V by 5 bases; bases with no gene match: 12. This CDR3 reads CASGPPTTGVGYGYTF. The DNA of the CDR3 is TGTGCTAGTGGTCCCCCTACGACAGGGGTCGGCTATGGCTACACCTTC. The full variable domain, rest sourced from reference TRBV12-5 and TRBJ1-2, is DARVTQTPRHKVTEMGQEVTMRCQPILGHNTVFWYRQTMMQGLELLAYFRNRAPLDDSGMPKDRFSAEMPDATLATLKIQPSEPRDSAVYFCASGPPTTGVGYGYTFGSGTRLTVV.

The chain couples TRBV11-3 to TRBJ1-6; 7 nucleotides agree with TRBD1. CDR3 length equals 15 residues. The J segment lost 6 bases and the V segment lost 5 bases, leaving 7 bases of the junction unmatched. Germline CDR1 is SGHNT and CDR2 is YENEEA. The chain's CDR3 is CASSERQGGNSPLHF. The CDR3 DNA reads TGTGCCAGCAGCGAACGACAGGGTGGTAATTCACCCCTCCACTTT.

This clone has only a few counts. The chain is built from TRBV5-1 and TRBJ1-1; 9 positions match TRBD1. Per germline, CDR1 SGHRS and CDR2 YFSETQ. V shed 4 bases and J 4 bases; nucleotides not matched to a gene: 8. This CDR3 has 15 residues. The CDR3 spells CASSVGDRVFTEAFF. The CDR3 region has the DNA TGCGCCAGCAGCGTAGGGGACAGGGTTTTCACTGAAGCTTTCTTT.

The chain is built from TRBV6-5 and TRBJ1-1; no firm D call. The V gene lost 5 bases and the J gene lost 7 bases, with 14 bases spanning the gap. The CDR3 length is 13 residues. From germline, CDR1 is MNHEY and CDR2 SVGAGI. CDR3 sequence reads: CASSTVRGHEAFF. In nucleotides, the CDR3 is TGTGCCAGCAGTACGGTAAGAGGGCATGAAGCTTTCTTT.